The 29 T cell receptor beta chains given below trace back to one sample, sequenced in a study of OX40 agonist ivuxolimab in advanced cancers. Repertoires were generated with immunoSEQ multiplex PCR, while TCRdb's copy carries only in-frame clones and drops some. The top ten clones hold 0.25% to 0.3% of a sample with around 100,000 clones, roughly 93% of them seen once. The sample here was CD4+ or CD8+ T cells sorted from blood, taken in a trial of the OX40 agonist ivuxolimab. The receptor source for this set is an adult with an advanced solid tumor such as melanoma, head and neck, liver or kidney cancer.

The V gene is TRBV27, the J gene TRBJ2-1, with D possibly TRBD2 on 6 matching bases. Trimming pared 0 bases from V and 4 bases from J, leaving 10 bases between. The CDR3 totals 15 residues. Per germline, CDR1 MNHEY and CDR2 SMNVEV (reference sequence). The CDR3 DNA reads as TGTGCCAGCAGTTTATCGGGACTTCTTTACAATGAGCAGTTCTTC. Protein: CASSLSGLLYNEQFF.

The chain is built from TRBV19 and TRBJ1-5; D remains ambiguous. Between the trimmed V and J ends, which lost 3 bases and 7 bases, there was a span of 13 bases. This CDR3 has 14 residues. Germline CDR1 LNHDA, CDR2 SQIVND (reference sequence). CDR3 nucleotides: TGTGCCAGTAGTATTATCCCCTCTGGGCAGCCCCAGCATTTT. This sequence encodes CASSIIPSGQPQHF.

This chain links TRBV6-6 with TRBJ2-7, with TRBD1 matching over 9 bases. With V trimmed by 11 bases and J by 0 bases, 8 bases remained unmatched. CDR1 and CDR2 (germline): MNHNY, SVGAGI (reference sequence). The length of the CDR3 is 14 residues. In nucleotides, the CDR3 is TGTGCCGCCCGGGGACAGGGATTCTCCTACGAGCAGTACTTC. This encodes CAARGQGFSYEQYF.

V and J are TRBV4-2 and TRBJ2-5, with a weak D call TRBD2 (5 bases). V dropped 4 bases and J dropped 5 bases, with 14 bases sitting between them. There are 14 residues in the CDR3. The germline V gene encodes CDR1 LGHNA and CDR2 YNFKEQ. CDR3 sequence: CASSPVGSVETQYF. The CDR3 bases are TGTGCCAGCAGCCCCGTGGGTAGCGTGGAGACCCAGTACTTC.

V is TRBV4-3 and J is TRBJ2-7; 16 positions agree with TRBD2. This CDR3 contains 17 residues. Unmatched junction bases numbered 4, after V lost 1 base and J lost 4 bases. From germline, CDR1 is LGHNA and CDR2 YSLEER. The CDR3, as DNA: TGCGCCAGCAGCCAAGTAGGGACTAGCGGGGGGGCTTACGAGCAGTACTTC. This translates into CASSQVGTSGGAYEQYF.

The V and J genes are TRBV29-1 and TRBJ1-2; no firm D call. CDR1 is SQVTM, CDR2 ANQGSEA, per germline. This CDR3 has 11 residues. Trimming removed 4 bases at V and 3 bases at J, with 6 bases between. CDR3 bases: TGCAGCGTTGCCGGTGACTATGGCTACACCTTC. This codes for CSVAGDYGYTF.

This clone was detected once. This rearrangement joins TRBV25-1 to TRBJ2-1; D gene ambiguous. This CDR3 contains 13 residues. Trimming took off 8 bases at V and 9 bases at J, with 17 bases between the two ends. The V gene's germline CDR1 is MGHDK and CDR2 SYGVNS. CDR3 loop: CASSRGPYGEQFF. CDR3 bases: TGTGCCAGCTCCCGTGGCCCCTACGGTGAGCAGTTCTTC.

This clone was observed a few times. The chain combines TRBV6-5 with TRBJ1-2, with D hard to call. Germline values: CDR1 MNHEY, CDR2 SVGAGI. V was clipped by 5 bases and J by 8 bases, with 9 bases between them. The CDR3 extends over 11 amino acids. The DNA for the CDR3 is TGTGCCAGCAGTAAGGCTGGCGGCTACACCTTC. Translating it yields CASSKAGGYTF.

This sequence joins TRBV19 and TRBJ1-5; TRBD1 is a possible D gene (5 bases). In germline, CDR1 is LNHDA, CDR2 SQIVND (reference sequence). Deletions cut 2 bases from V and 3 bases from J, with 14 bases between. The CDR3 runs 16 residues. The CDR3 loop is CASSISHGGYNQPQHF. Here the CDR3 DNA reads TGTGCCAGTAGTATAAGCCACGGGGGGTACAATCAGCCCCAGCATTTT.

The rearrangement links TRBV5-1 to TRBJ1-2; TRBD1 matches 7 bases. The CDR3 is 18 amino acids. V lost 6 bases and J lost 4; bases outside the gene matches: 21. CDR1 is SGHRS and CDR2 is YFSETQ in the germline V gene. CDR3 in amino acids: CASIRGIGRQGPSYGYTF. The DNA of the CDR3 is TGCGCCAGCATCAGAGGAATTGGAAGACAGGGCCCTTCCTATGGCTACACCTTC.

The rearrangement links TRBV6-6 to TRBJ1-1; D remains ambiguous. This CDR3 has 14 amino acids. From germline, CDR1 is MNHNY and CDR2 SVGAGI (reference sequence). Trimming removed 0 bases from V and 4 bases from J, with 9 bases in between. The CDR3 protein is CASSYSRGGTEAFF. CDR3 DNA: TGTGCCAGCAGTTACTCCCGGGGTGGCACTGAAGCTTTCTTT.

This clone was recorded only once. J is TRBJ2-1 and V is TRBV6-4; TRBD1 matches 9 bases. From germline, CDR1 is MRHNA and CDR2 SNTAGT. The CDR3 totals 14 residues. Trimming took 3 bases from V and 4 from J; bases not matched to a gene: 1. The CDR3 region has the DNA TGTGCCAGCAGTGAACAGGGGGCTTACAATGAGCAGTTCTTC. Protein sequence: CASSEQGAYNEQFF.

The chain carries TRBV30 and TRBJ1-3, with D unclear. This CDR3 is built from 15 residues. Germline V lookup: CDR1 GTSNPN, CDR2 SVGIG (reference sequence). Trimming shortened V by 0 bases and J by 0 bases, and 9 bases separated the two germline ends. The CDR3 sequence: CAWSVVQLSGNTIYF. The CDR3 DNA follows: TGTGCCTGGAGTGTAGTACAGCTCTCTGGAAACACCATATATTTT.

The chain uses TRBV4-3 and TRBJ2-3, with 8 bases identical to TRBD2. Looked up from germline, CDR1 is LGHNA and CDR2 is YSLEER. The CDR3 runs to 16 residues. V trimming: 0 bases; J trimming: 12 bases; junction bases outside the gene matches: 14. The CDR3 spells CASSQEREGPMYPQYF. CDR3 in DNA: TGCGCCAGCAGCCAAGAACGGGAGGGTCCTATGTACCCCCAGTATTTT.

DNA of the CDR3: TGTGCCAGCAGCTTTTCGCAGGGAGTTTACGAGCAGTACGTC. Encoded protein: CASSFSQGVYEQYV. V is TRBV7-9 and J is TRBJ2-7; D is perhaps TRBD1 or TRBD2 (5 bases each). Germline lookup yields CDR1 SEHNR and CDR2 FQNEAQ (reference sequence). The CDR3 consists of 14 residues. V gave up 3 bases and J gave up 4 bases, with 13 bases separating them.

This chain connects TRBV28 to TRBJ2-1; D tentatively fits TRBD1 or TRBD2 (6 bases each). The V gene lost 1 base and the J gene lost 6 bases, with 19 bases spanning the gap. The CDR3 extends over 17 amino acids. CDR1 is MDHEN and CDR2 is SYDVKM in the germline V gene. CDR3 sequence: CASSLLRGPPLSNEQFF. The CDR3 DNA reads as TGTGCCAGCAGTTTATTACGGGGGCCCCCTCTCAGCAATGAGCAGTTCTTC.

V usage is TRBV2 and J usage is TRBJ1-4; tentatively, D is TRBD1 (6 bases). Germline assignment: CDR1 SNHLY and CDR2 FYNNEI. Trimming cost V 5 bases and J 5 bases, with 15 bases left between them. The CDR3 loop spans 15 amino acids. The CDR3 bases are TGTGCCAGCAGTCGCGACAGGATGGACAATGAAAAACTGTTTTTT. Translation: CASSRDRMDNEKLFF.

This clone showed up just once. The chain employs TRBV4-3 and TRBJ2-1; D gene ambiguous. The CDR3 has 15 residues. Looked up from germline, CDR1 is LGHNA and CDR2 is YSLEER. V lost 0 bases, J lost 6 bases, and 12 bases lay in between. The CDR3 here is CASSQEALSPNEQFF. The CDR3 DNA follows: TGCGCCAGCAGCCAAGAAGCTTTAAGTCCCAATGAGCAGTTCTTC.

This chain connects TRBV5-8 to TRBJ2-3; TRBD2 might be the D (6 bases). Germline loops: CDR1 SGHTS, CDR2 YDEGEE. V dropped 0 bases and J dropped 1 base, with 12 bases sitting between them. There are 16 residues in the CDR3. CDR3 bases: TGTGCCAGCAGCTTGGGCCGCGGAGGGGGCACAGATACGCAGTATTTT. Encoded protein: CASSLGRGGGTDTQYF.

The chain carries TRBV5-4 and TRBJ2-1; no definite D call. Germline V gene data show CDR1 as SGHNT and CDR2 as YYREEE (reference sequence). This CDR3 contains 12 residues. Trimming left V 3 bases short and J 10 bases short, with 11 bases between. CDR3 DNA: TGTGCCAGCAGCTCCCAAAACTGGGAGCAGTTCTTC. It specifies CASSSQNWEQFF. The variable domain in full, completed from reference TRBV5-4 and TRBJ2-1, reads ETGVTQSPTHLIKTRGQQVTLRCSSQSGHNTVSWYQQALGQGPQFIFQYYREEENGRGNFPPRFSGLQFPNYSSELNVNALELDDSALYLCASSSQNWEQFFGPGTRLTVL.

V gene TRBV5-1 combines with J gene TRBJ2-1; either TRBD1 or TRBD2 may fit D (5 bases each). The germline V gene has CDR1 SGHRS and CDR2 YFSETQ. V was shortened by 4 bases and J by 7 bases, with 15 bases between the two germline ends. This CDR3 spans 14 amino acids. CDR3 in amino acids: CASSETGNRNEQFF. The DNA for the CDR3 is TGCGCCAGCAGCGAAACCGGGAACAGGAATGAGCAGTTCTTC.

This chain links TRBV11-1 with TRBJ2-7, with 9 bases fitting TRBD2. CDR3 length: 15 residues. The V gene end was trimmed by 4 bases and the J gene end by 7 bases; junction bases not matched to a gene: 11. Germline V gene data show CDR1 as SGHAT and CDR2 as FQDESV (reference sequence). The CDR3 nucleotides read TGTGCCAGCAGCTCCACTAGCGGGCTGTCGTGGGAGCAGTACGTC. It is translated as CASSSTSGLSWEQYV.

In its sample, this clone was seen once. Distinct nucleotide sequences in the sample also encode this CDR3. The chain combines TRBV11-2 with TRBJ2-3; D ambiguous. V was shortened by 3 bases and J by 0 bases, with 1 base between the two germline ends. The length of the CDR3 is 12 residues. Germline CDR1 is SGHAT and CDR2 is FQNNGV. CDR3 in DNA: TGTGCCAGCAGCTTCAGCACAGATACGCAGTATTTT. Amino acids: CASSFSTDTQYF.

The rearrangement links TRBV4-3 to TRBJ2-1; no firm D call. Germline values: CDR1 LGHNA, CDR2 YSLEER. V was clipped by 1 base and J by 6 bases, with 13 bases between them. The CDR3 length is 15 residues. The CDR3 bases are TGCGCCAGCAGCCAAGGTTATTGGGTTAGCAATGAGCAGTTCTTC. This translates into CASSQGYWVSNEQFF.

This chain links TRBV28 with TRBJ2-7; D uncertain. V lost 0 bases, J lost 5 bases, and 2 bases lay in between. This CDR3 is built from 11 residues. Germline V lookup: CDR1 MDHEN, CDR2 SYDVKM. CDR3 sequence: CASSLWDEQYF. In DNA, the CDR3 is TGTGCCAGCAGTTTATGGGACGAGCAGTACTTC.

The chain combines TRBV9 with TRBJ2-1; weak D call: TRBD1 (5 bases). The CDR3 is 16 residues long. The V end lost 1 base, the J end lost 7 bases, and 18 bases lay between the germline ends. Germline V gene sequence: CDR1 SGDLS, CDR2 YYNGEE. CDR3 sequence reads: CASSVSGAPGRNEQFF. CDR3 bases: TGTGCCAGCAGCGTAAGTGGGGCCCCTGGTCGGAATGAGCAGTTCTTC.

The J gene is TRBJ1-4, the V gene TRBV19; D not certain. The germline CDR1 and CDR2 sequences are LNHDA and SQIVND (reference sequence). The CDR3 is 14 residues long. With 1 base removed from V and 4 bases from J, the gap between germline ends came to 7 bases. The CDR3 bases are TGTGCCAGTAGTATAGGTTTGGTTAATGAAAAACTGTTTTTT. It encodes CASSIGLVNEKLFF.

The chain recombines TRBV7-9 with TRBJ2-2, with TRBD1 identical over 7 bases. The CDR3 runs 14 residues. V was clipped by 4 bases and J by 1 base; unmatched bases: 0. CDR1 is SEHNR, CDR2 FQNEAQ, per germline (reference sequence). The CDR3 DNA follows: TGTGCCAGCAGCTGGACAGGGAACACCGGGGAGCTGTTTTTT. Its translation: CASSWTGNTGELFF. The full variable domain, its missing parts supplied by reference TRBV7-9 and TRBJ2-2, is DTGVSQNPRHKITKRGQNVTFRCDPISEHNRLYWYRQTLGQGPEFLTYFQNEAQLEKSRLLSDRFSAERPKGSFSTLEIQRTEQGDSAMYLCASSWTGNTGELFFGEGSRLTVL.

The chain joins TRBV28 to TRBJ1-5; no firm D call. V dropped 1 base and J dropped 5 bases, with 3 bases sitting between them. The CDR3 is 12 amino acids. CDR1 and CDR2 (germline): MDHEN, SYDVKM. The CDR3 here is CASSLYHQPQHF. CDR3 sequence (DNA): TGTGCCAGCAGTTTATATCATCAGCCCCAGCATTTT.